This T cell receptor beta chain stems from a study of CD8+ T cells in alopecia areata. For the study at large: A regimen of oral tofacitinib, 5 to 10 mg twice daily, was given to treated patients. Severity scores in treated patients reflected the percentage of scalp affected. General study points: Within the top 100, expanded CD8+ clones significantly decreased with tofacitinib, as did scalp clonality. Although TCR sharing was seen in mice, sharing across patients was less clear, possibly for HLA-related reasons.

Stated treatment: oral pan-JAK inhibitor, 5-10 mg twice daily. Extracted RNA was reverse transcribed into cDNA, the sequencing template. Generated by immunoSEQ multiplex PCR, the TCRdb table keeps only in-frame clones and is missing some. The table lists more than 110,000 clones, 82% of them singletons, with approximately 25% in the top ten. The length of the CDR3 is 14 residues. Note on this clone: The target antigen is unknown.

This clonotype was sampled from a human donor with alopecia areata. Sample: CD8+ T cells sorted from blood, taken at week 4, from a patient treated with tofacitinib. V is TRBV21-1 and J is TRBJ2-7; TRBD1 is the table's D call, not checked against the DNA. TRBV21-1 is a known pseudogene. The CDR3 here is CASSTDRAPYEQYF. The CDR3 DNA reads TGTGCCAGCAGCACCGACAGGGCCCCCTACGAGCAGTACTTC.